This T cell receptor beta chain comes out of a study of OX40 agonist ivuxolimab in advanced cancers. Overall study: Partial responses, seen in three patients, involved one hepatocellular carcinoma and two cutaneous melanomas.

About this clone: What it binds is unknown.

Profiled with immunoSEQ multiplex PCR; TCRdb holds only in-frame clones, not every one. The repertoire has tens of thousands of clones, roughly 90% of them found once; the top ten carry 6% to 7%. General study findings and limits: Relatively little clonal expansion, among the lowest observed, appeared in partial responders at 0.1-3.0 mg/kg. Low levels of normalized T-cell clonal expansion also appeared in some nonresponders.

Trimming took 2 bases from V and 9 from J, leaving 15 bases between them. The CDR3 runs to 14 residues. Germline lookup yields CDR1 SGDLS and CDR2 YYNGEE. The TCR comes from an adult with an advanced solid tumor such as melanoma, head and neck, liver or kidney cancer. The chain is built from TRBV9 and TRBJ1-5; D is possibly TRBD1 (5 bases). Specimen: CD4+ or CD8+ T cells sorted from blood, collected in a trial of the OX40 agonist ivuxolimab. The CDR3 loop is CASSVGGWGLPQHF. The CDR3 region has the DNA TGTGCCAGCAGCGTGGGCGGCTGGGGGTTGCCCCAGCATTTT.